The entry below gives a single T cell receptor beta chain sequence along with its context. RNA extraction was followed by reverse transcription into cDNA, which acted as the sequencing template. Assay: immunoSEQ multiplex PCR; the TCRdb copy retains only in-frame clones and omits some. The sample has 150,000 to 200,000 clones, just under 60% seen once; the top ten hold approximately 15%. The sample comes from a study of CD8+ T cells in alopecia areata. Study background: Among treated patients, oral tofacitinib was administered at 5 to 10 mg twice daily.

The TCR originated in a human donor with alopecia areata. The sample in question was CD4+ T cells sorted from blood, obtained at week 0.

The CDR3 coding sequence is TGTGCCAGCAGCCGGCGGCAGAGGGATTCACCCCTCCACTTT. Translating gives CASSRRQRDSPLHF. The V call is TRBV6-6, the J call TRBJ1-6; D not certain. Germline loops: CDR1 MNHNY, CDR2 SVGAGI (reference sequence). CDR3 length: 14 residues. V dropped 6 bases and J dropped 8 bases, with 14 bases sitting between them.